This T cell receptor (beta chain) was sequenced during a study of shared clonotypes between healthy human individuals. Comments on this clone: Antigen: not known.

Study-level results: Incomplete sequencing of sorted subsets was indicated by rarefaction despite large depth.

Germline CDR1 reads SQVTM; CDR2 reads ANQGSEA. The CDR3 extends over 17 amino acids. The V end was cut by 3 bases, the J end by 0 bases, with 15 bases between. Sorted-subset replicate PCRs used 200 ng DNA, approximately 27,000 T cell genomes. Clones were read by immunoSEQ multiplex PCR, and TCRdb kept only the in-frame ones, dropping some. The repertoire holds around 1.9 million clones, with around 93% as singletons. CD45RO-negative cells were positively selected for CCR7, leaving out terminally differentiated effector memory CD45RA+ cells. J is TRBJ2-6 and V is TRBV29-1; D is possibly TRBD2 (5 bases). The TCR comes from a man between 18 and 35 years old in good health. Some clones in this sample may be carry-over from other donors' samples. Input material: naive CD8+ T cells from PBMCs. DNA of the CDR3: TGCAGCGTTGAGGGTCGGCTGGGAGACTCTGGGGCCAACGTCCTGACTTTC. It translates to CSVEGRLGDSGANVLTF.